Sequencing of this T cell receptor (beta chain) was carried out in a study of blood T cells in healthy people across ages. Study at large: Template switching captured about one barcoded beta molecule per two T cells.

Study results and limitations: With donor CMV status unknown, expanded clonotype changes were possibly confounded. Because sorting was not performed, PBMCs prevented conclusive naive versus antigen-experienced comparison.

This clonotype came up once. The antigen is undetermined. The use of a sample-barcoded 5' primer and a J-beta primer mix characterized a second PCR of 7 to 11 cycles. TCRdb processed the 5' RACE reads anew with MiXCR; each CDR3 protein has one entry. The sample has 600,000 or so distinct CDR3 sequences; around a fifth are singletons. The CDR3 totals 16 residues. Germline lookup yields CDR1 MNHNS and CDR2 SASEGT. Unmatched junction bases numbered 11, after V lost 4 bases and J lost 7 bases. Donors were healthy Caucasian individuals from Russia aged roughly 6 to 95. The rearrangement uses TRBV6-1 and TRBJ2-2; 8 positions match TRBD1. The sequencing sample was made of blood. The clonotype originates from a man between 65 and 80 years old in good health. This chain's CDR3 is CASSVSGQGVHGELFF. CDR3 in DNA: TGTGCCAGCAGTGTCTCCGGACAGGGTGTGCACGGGGAGCTGTTTTTT.